One sample yielded the 30 T cell receptor beta chains listed below, sequenced in a study of T cell changes during pregnancy in multiple sclerosis. Here immunoSEQ multiplex PCR was the method, and the copy in TCRdb shows in-frame clones only, minus some. This repertoire shows tens of thousands of clones, approximately 93% found once; its top ten account for under 5%. The sequenced sample was CD8+ T cells from peripheral blood mononuclear cells, obtained in the second trimester of pregnancy. All receptors come from a female donor with multiple sclerosis, enrolled in a pregnancy study.

V gene TRBV6-1 combines with J gene TRBJ1-6, with 7 nucleotides matching TRBD1. CDR1 and CDR2 (germline): MNHNS, SASEGT. This CDR3 region has 15 residues. The V segment lost 10 bases and the J segment 3 bases; nucleotides outside the gene matches: 9. The CDR3 region has the DNA TGTGCCACCTCAGGGGGAAATTTCTATAATTCACCCCTCCACTTT. This codes for CATSGGNFYNSPLHF.

The gene calls are TRBV7-9 and TRBJ2-3; D possibly corresponds to TRBD2 (6 bases). The V gene's germline CDR1 is SEHNR and CDR2 FQNEAQ (reference sequence). CDR3 length: 15 amino acids. The V gene lost 3 bases and the J gene lost 5 bases, with 15 bases spanning the gap. The DNA for the CDR3 is TGTGCCAGCAGCTTCCCGGCGGGAAGTGGAGATACGCAGTATTTT. Translation: CASSFPAGSGDTQYF.

J is TRBJ2-7 and V is TRBV14; 9 bases line up with TRBD1. The CDR3 sequence is 12 residues long. From germline, CDR1 is SGHDN and CDR2 FVKESK. V shed 7 bases and J 5 bases; nucleotides not matched to a gene: 3. The CDR3 nucleotides read TGTGCCAGCAAGGGACAGGGCCACGAGCAGTACTTC. Translated: CASKGQGHEQYF.

Written as DNA, the CDR3 is TGTGCCAGCAGCGACAGGGTCGACGGCTACACCTTC. Translating gives CASSDRVDGYTF. J is TRBJ1-2 and V is TRBV9; TRBD1 might be the D (6 bases). V was clipped by 3 bases and J by 8 bases, with 11 bases between them. The germline gives CDR1 SGDLS, CDR2 YYNGEE. This CDR3 contains 12 residues.

J is TRBJ2-2 and V is TRBV2; no firm D call. The CDR3 extends over 14 amino acids. Trimming shortened V by 3 bases and J by 1 base, and 6 bases separated the two germline ends. Germline CDR1 SNHLY, CDR2 FYNNEI. The CDR3 DNA follows: TGTGCCAGCAGTGAGCGGAGGAACACCGGGGAGCTGTTTTTT. As protein: CASSERRNTGELFF. Full variable domain (missing parts from reference TRBV2 and TRBJ2-2): EPEVTQTPSHQVTQMGQEVILRCVPISNHLYFYWYRQILGQKVEFLVSFYNNEISEKSEIFDDQFSVERPDGSNFTLKIRSTKLEDSAMYFCASSERRNTGELFFGEGSRLTVL.

The chain recombines TRBV4-1 with TRBJ2-2; tentatively, D is TRBD1 (5 bases). V was shortened by 4 bases and J by 4 bases, with 16 bases between the two germline ends. Germline lookup yields CDR1 MGHRA and CDR2 YSYEKL. This CDR3 is built from 16 residues. The DNA of the CDR3 is TGCGCCAGCAGCCGCGAGCCAGGGTCGGTCACCGGGGAGCTGTTTTTT. This sequence encodes CASSREPGSVTGELFF.

V is TRBV10-3 and J is TRBJ2-7; unclear D gene. Trimming took off 10 bases at V and 3 bases at J, with 10 bases between the two ends. Germline lookup yields CDR1 ENHRY and CDR2 SYGVKD. This CDR3 has 11 residues. The CDR3 protein is CATASGYEQYF. CDR3 bases: TGTGCCACCGCCTCAGGCTACGAGCAGTACTTC.

The rearrangement links TRBV7-9 to TRBJ2-2; unclear D gene. The CDR3 length is 10 residues. V lost 8 bases, J lost 6 bases, and 4 bases lay in between. Germline-derived CDR1 and CDR2 are SEHNR and FQNEAQ (reference sequence). The CDR3 protein is CASDSGELFF. The CDR3 DNA sequence: TGTGCCAGCGACTCCGGGGAGCTGTTTTTT.

The DNA for the CDR3 is TGTGCCAGCAGTGAGGGGACAGGGGGCGACGAGCAGTACTTC. Amino acids: CASSEGTGGDEQYF. This chain uses TRBV6-1 with TRBJ2-7; 12 positions match TRBD1. CDR1 and CDR2 (germline): MNHNS, SASEGT. The trim removed 3 bases at V and 5 bases at J, leaving 2 bases unmatched. This CDR3 region has 14 residues.

The chain carries TRBV6-5 and TRBJ1-4; tentatively, D is TRBD1 (5 bases). V was trimmed by 4 bases and J by 5 bases, leaving 14 bases between them. This CDR3 is 15 amino acids long. Germline CDR1 reads MNHEY; CDR2 reads SVGAGI. Here the CDR3 DNA reads TGTGCCAGCAGTTCAGGGATCCGGACGAATGAAAAACTGTTTTTT. As protein: CASSSGIRTNEKLFF.

The chain joins TRBV7-9 to TRBJ2-7; D uncertain. V lost 5 bases and J 3 bases, leaving 17 bases between the germline ends. Germline-derived CDR1 and CDR2 are SEHNR and FQNEAQ (reference sequence). CDR3 length: 15 amino acids. The CDR3, as DNA: TGTGCCAGCAGCCCCCCTGGCCCCCCCCACTACGAGCAGTACTTC. Translating gives CASSPPGPPHYEQYF.

This sequence joins TRBV6-5 and TRBJ1-5; 9 nucleotides agree with TRBD1. The CDR3 runs to 14 residues. CDR1 MNHEY and CDR2 SVGAGI come from the germline V gene. After removal of 0 bases from V and 6 bases from J, the junction contained 0 bases not matched to a gene. CDR3 in amino acids: CASSYSTGGQPQHF. The CDR3 nucleotides are TGTGCCAGCAGTTACTCGACAGGGGGTCAGCCCCAGCATTTT.

With regard to this clone: The identical CDR3 is also encoded by other nucleotide sequences in the sample. The J gene is TRBJ2-7, the V gene TRBV5-4; possible D gene TRBD2, 5 bases. The V and J ends lost 9 bases and 3 bases respectively, with 13 bases between them. In germline, CDR1 is SGHNT, CDR2 YYREEE (reference sequence). The CDR3 loop spans 12 amino acids. This CDR3 is CATGKDLYEQYF. For the CDR3, the DNA is TGTGCCACCGGGAAGGACCTCTACGAGCAGTACTTC.

A word on this clone: One junction end disagrees with the germline gene, perhaps due to a read error. The chain uses TRBV15 and TRBJ2-7; TRBD1 matches 8 bases. The CDR3 has 15 residues. Germline V gene lookup returns CDR1 LNHNV and CDR2 YYDKDF (reference sequence). CDR3 residues: CATSMATGVYYAQYF. In DNA, the CDR3 is TGTGCCACCAGCATGGCGACAGGGGTGTACTACGCGCAGTACTTC.

This clone is medium-sized. The rearrangement joins TRBV7-4 to TRBJ2-7; perhaps TRBD1 as D (5 bases). The CDR3 has 14 amino acids. Germline V CDR1 and CDR2: SGHVT, SQSDAQ. V shed 3 bases and J shed 3 bases, with 12 bases lying between them. The CDR3 protein is CASSLPPGYYEQYF. DNA for the CDR3: TGTGCCAGCAGCTTGCCCCCAGGGTACTACGAGCAGTACTTC.

The V and J genes are TRBV5-1 and TRBJ1-2, with 8 positions matching TRBD1. The CDR3 runs to 16 residues. V gave up 0 bases and J gave up 1 base; unmatched junction bases: 5. Germline assignment: CDR1 SGHRS and CDR2 YFSETQ. The CDR3 sequence is CASSLGDRNLNYGYTF. In nucleotides, the CDR3 is TGCGCCAGCAGCTTGGGGGACAGGAACCTTAACTATGGCTACACCTTC.

The genes are TRBV7-9 and TRBJ2-4; the D gene is possibly TRBD1 (6 bases). CDR1 is SEHNR and CDR2 is FQNEAQ in the germline V gene (reference sequence). The CDR3 is 16 amino acids. V gave up 1 base and J gave up 6 bases, with 16 bases separating them. The CDR3 nucleotides are TGTGCCAGCAGCTTAGGGACGGACAGCGCTGTAAACATTCAGTACTTC. It translates to CASSLGTDSAVNIQYF.

This chain uses TRBV6-1 with TRBJ1-5; 9 nucleotides agree with TRBD1. Losses at the gene ends were 4 bases for V and 6 bases for J; bases not matched to a gene: 10. Germline CDR1 and CDR2: MNHNS and SASEGT. The CDR3 length is 16 residues. In nucleotides, the CDR3 is TGTGCCAGCAGTGCTCACCGGGACAGGGTTAGTCAGCCCCAGCATTTT. It encodes CASSAHRDRVSQPQHF.

This sequence joins TRBV5-1 and TRBJ2-1; 11 nucleotides align to TRBD1. This CDR3 region has 16 residues. With 3 bases clipped from V and 9 bases from J, the junction kept 11 bases outside the gene matches. The germline V gene has CDR1 SGHRS and CDR2 YFSETQ. The CDR3 coding sequence is TGCGCCAGCAGCTCGCCGGGACAGGGGGAGATGAGTGAGCAGTTCTTC. Translation gives CASSSPGQGEMSEQFF.

The rearrangement joins TRBV4-3 to TRBJ2-5, with D possibly TRBD2 on 5 matching bases. This CDR3 contains 15 residues. CDR1 LGHNA and CDR2 YSLEER come from the germline V gene. V was shortened by 0 bases and J by 5 bases, with 13 bases between the two germline ends. For the CDR3, the DNA is TGCGCCAGCAGCCAAGATGGAGATCCGGGGGAGACCCAGTACTTC. It specifies CASSQDGDPGETQYF.

This chain connects TRBV29-1 to TRBJ2-1; the match to TRBD2 covers 10 bases. This CDR3 has 13 residues. CDR1 is SQVTM and CDR2 is ANQGSEA in the germline V gene. Unmatched junction bases numbered 9, after V lost 7 bases and J lost 9 bases. The CDR3 loop reads CSAAKRGGSEQFF. The CDR3 DNA reads TGCAGCGCCGCTAAGCGGGGGGGCAGTGAGCAGTTCTTC.

The rearrangement uses TRBV5-1 and TRBJ2-2; no firm D call. The CDR3 totals 16 residues. Trimming removed 1 base from V and 4 bases from J, with 14 bases in between. CDR1 and CDR2 (germline): SGHRS, YFSETQ. The CDR3 region has the DNA TGCGCCAGCAGCTTGCTCGCGGAGCCTTTCACCGGGGAGCTGTTTTTT. It encodes CASSLLAEPFTGELFF. Full variable domain (remainder filled in from reference TRBV5-1 and TRBJ2-2): KAGVTQTPRYLIKTRGQQVTLSCSPISGHRSVSWYQQTPGQGLQFLFEYFSETQRNKGNFPGRFSGRQFSNSRSEMNVSTLELGDSALYLCASSLLAEPFTGELFFGEGSRLTVL.

This clone has only a few counts. The V and J genes are TRBV14 and TRBJ1-1; D is unclear. This CDR3 has 13 amino acids. The germline V gene has CDR1 SGHDN and CDR2 FVKESK. Trimming pared 4 bases from V and 1 base from J, leaving 7 bases between. CDR3 amino acids: CASSPGQNTEAFF. The CDR3 nucleotides are TGTGCCAGCAGCCCTGGCCAGAACACTGAAGCTTTCTTT.

This sequence joins TRBV7-9 and TRBJ2-2; D ambiguous. The V end was cut by 6 bases, the J end by 7 bases, with 18 bases between. Germline V CDR1 and CDR2: SEHNR, FQNEAQ (reference sequence). The CDR3 is made up of 15 amino acids. CDR3 DNA sequence: TGTGCCAGCAGTCCTAACACTATCTCGCGCGGGGAGCTGTTTTTT. As protein: CASSPNTISRGELFF.

This rearrangement joins TRBV7-9 to TRBJ1-2, with 12 bases lining up with TRBD1. Trimming removed 1 base from V and 2 bases from J; junction bases left unmatched: 11. The CDR3 is 19 amino acids. Germline loops: CDR1 SEHNR, CDR2 FQNEAQ (reference sequence). In nucleotides, the CDR3 is TGTGCCAGCAGCTTAGATCCGGCGGGACAGGGGGCGATGAACTATGGCTACACCTTC. Translating gives CASSLDPAGQGAMNYGYTF.

The chain carries TRBV4-1 and TRBJ2-1; no definite D call. The CDR3 totals 15 residues. Trimming removed 1 base from V and 2 bases from J, with 9 bases in between. Germline V gives CDR1 MGHRA, CDR2 YSYEKL. The CDR3 protein is CASSQVPGPYNEQFF. CDR3 sequence (DNA): TGCGCCAGCAGCCAAGTTCCAGGTCCCTACAATGAGCAGTTCTTC.

The chain has TRBV7-8 and TRBJ1-1, with D possibly being TRBD1 (6 bases). V was pared by 4 bases and J by 7 bases, with 31 bases between. Germline CDR1 and CDR2: SGHVS and FQNEAQ. CDR3 length: 19 amino acids. CDR3 sequence (DNA): TGTGCCAGCAGCTACCACAACGGTGGGGGCGATATTAGATTTGGTGAAGCTTTCTTT. This gives the protein CASSYHNGGGDIRFGEAFF.

The chain combines TRBV4-2 with TRBJ2-5; TRBD2 matches 8 bases. The V gene end was trimmed by 0 bases and the J gene end by 2 bases; junction bases not matched to a gene: 14. The CDR3 totals 19 residues. Germline-derived CDR1 and CDR2 are LGHNA and YNFKEQ. CDR3 bases: TGTGCCAGCAGCCAAGAACCGGCGGGGGCGGGAGGCTTTCAAGAGACCCAGTACTTC. Translation: CASSQEPAGAGGFQETQYF.

V gene TRBV2 combines with J gene TRBJ2-1, with 7 bases fitting TRBD2. Germline CDR1 is SNHLY and CDR2 is FYNNEI. With 7 bases clipped from V and 8 bases from J, the junction kept 5 bases outside the gene matches. The CDR3 has 12 residues. CDR3 sequence reads: CASMGRDDEQFF. The CDR3 DNA reads TGTGCCAGCATGGGGAGGGATGATGAGCAGTTCTTC.

This clone was seen a few times. This chain connects TRBV7-3 to TRBJ2-2, with 10 bases identical to TRBD2. This CDR3 is built from 18 residues. With V trimmed by 5 bases and J by 7 bases, 16 bases remained unmatched. The germline CDR1 and CDR2 sequences are SGHTA and FQGTGA. CDR3 sequence reads: CASSPGLAEQALIGELFF. DNA for the CDR3: TGTGCCAGCAGCCCCGGACTAGCGGAACAGGCTTTGATCGGGGAGCTGTTTTTT.